This TCR beta chain was captured in a study of T cell responses to AZD1222 COVID-19 vaccine. After removal of 6 bases from V and 6 bases from J, the junction contained 3 bases not matched to a gene. CDR3 size: 13 residues. CDR1 and CDR2 (germline): SQVTM, ANQGSEA. The method was immunoSEQ multiplex PCR; TCRdb's version includes in-frame clones alone and lacks a portion of them. The sample gives some 200,000 clones, around 90% of which show up once; roughly 0.98% is in the top ten. The clonotype comes from an adult in good health. The V call is TRBV29-1, the J call TRBJ1-6, with 9 bases lining up with TRBD1. Sample: peripheral blood, taken on day 0 of AZD1222 vaccination. The CDR3 region is CSVGDRVNSPLHF. As DNA, the CDR3 is TGCAGCGTGGGGGACAGGGTTAATTCACCCCTCCACTTT.